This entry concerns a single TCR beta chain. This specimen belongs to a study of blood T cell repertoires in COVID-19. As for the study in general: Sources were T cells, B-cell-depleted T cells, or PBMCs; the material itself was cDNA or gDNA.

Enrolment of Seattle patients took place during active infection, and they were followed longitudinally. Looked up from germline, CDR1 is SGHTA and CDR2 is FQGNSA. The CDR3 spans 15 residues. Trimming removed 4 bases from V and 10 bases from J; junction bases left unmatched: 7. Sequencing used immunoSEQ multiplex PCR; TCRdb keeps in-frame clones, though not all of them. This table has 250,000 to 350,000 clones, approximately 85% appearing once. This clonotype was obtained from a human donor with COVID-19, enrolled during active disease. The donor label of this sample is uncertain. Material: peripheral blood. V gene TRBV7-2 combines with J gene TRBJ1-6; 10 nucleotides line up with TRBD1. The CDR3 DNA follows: TGTGCCAGCAGCTCGACATGGACAGGGGGATCACCCCTCCACTTT. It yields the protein CASSSTWTGGSPLHF.